The next 29 T cell receptor beta chains were all read from a single sample in a study of naive and memory T cell subsets. The beta constant-region primer was an equimolar mix of two oligonucleotides covering TRBC1 and TRBC2. The ligated cDNA underwent four PCR rounds using SP2 and nested alpha and beta constant-region primers. MiXCR, applied by TCRdb to the UMI-ligation and nested PCR reads, yields one record per CDR3 protein. The data contain 130,000 or so distinct CDR3 sequences, over 30% of them singletons. Source material: central memory CD4+ T cells from blood. Receptors were obtained from a human donor in good health.

The V call is TRBV12-5, the J call TRBJ2-7, with D tentatively TRBD2 (8 bases). V lost 1 base and J lost 1, with 14 bases in between. Germline CDR1 reads LGHNT; CDR2 reads FRNRAP. CDR3 length equals 16 residues. In DNA, the CDR3 is TGTGCTAGTGGTTTGGGGGACAGCGGGGGATCCTACGAGCAGTACTTC. As protein: CASGLGDSGGSYEQYF.

The CDR3 DNA is TGCGCCAGCAGCCAAGAGGGACGGTTGAATGAAAAACTGTTTTTT. This encodes CASSQEGRLNEKLFF. The V gene is TRBV4-3, the J gene TRBJ1-4, with D possibly being TRBD1 (5 bases). Trimming pared 0 bases from V and 5 bases from J, leaving 10 bases between. The germline V gene encodes CDR1 LGHNA and CDR2 YSLEER. The CDR3 spans 15 residues.

The chain combines TRBV6-1 with TRBJ2-3; D call uncertain. The V end was cut by 11 bases, the J end by 2 bases, with 17 bases between. Germline-derived CDR1 and CDR2 are MNHNS and SASEGT. This CDR3 spans 14 amino acids. The CDR3 region is CAVTGSRHTDTQYF. The DNA for the CDR3 is TGTGCCGTCACCGGGTCCCGGCACACAGATACGCAGTATTTT.

The rearrangement uses TRBV7-9 and TRBJ1-6, with TRBD1 matching over 9 bases. CDR3 size: 14 residues. J lost 8 bases, V lost 5 bases, and 4 bases had no gene match. In germline, CDR1 is SEHNR, CDR2 FQNEAQ (reference sequence). This CDR3 reads CASSRGQGYSPLHF. CDR3 coding DNA: TGTGCCAGCAGCAGGGGACAGGGTTATTCACCCCTCCACTTT.

This clonotype was recorded a few times. The gene calls are TRBV20-1 and TRBJ2-7; possibly TRBD2 for D (5 bases). The V gene's germline CDR1 is DFQATT and CDR2 SNEGSKA (reference sequence). The CDR3 consists of 14 residues. Trimming took 6 bases from V and 2 from J, leaving 17 bases between them. The CDR3 sequence is CSARSQDWTYEQYF. The CDR3 nucleotides are TGCAGTGCCCGGAGCCAGGACTGGACCTACGAGCAGTACTTC.

The CDR3 is CASSLAGLGISEQFF. The CDR3 DNA reads as TGCGCCAGCAGCTTGGCCGGACTAGGTATAAGTGAGCAGTTCTTC. This chain links TRBV5-1 with TRBJ2-1, with TRBD2 matching 7 bases. The CDR3 has 15 amino acids. Germline values: CDR1 SGHRS, CDR2 YFSETQ. V trimming: 0 bases; J trimming: 9 bases; junction bases outside the gene matches: 9.

In this sample, this clonotype turned up many times. V usage is TRBV4-1 and J usage is TRBJ1-4; TRBD1 matches at 7 bases. The V gene's germline CDR1 is MGHRA and CDR2 YSYEKL. The CDR3 has 17 residues. J was trimmed by 3 bases and V by 4 bases; bases with no gene match: 11. The chain's CDR3 is CASSPEQGIAANEKLFF. The CDR3 coding sequence is TGCGCCAGCAGCCCGGAACAGGGGATAGCGGCTAATGAAAAACTGTTTTTT.

This clonotype was seen once. The rearrangement joins TRBV6-2 or TRBV6-3 to TRBJ2-1, with 7 bases aligning to TRBD2. J was trimmed by 0 bases and V by 10 bases; bases with no gene match: 3. The CDR3 covers 13 residues. Germline loops: CDR1 MNHEY, CDR2 SVGEGT. CDR3 sequence: CATGRSSYNEQFF. DNA for the CDR3: TGTGCCACCGGGAGGAGCTCCTACAATGAGCAGTTCTTC.

This clonotype was observed at least ten times. This chain joins TRBV6-5 and TRBJ2-6, with D hard to call. Deletions cut 2 bases from V and 7 bases from J, with 12 bases between. The CDR3 is 15 residues long. CDR1 MNHEY and CDR2 SVGAGI come from the germline V gene. In DNA, the CDR3 is TGTGCCAGCAGTTACGGGCTGGGAAGCGCCAACGTCCTGACTTTC. Translation: CASSYGLGSANVLTF.

This clonotype has a handful of counts. The chain recombines TRBV29-1 with TRBJ2-7, with TRBD1 as a possible D gene (6 bases). V was pared by 6 bases and J by 7 bases, with 16 bases between. The germline V gene encodes CDR1 SQVTM and CDR2 ANQGSEA. CDR3 size: 12 residues. In nucleotides, the CDR3 is TGCAGCGTGAGCCCCAGGGGATGGGAGCAGTACTTC. Translating gives CSVSPRGWEQYF.

This clonotype was detected only a few times. The CDR3 bases are TGTGCCAGCAGCCCACTAGCGGGGGTCCAAGAGACCCAGTACTTC. Its protein is CASSPLAGVQETQYF. This chain connects TRBV9 to TRBJ2-5, with TRBD2 identical over 11 bases. The CDR3 is made up of 15 amino acids. V lost 4 bases and J lost 1; bases outside the gene matches: 3. Germline V lookup: CDR1 SGDLS, CDR2 YYNGEE.

The chain combines TRBV6-6 with TRBJ2-5, with 10 positions matching TRBD2. There are 19 residues in the CDR3. CDR1 is MNHNY and CDR2 is SVGAGI in the germline V gene (reference sequence). The V and J ends lost 1 base and 5 bases, in that order; junction bases with no gene match: 16. The CDR3 sequence: CASSYLQRTGTSVSETQYF. The DNA for the CDR3 is TGTGCCAGCAGTTACTTACAACGGACCGGGACTAGCGTATCGGAGACCCAGTACTTC.

This clonotype was recorded only once. The chain employs TRBV18 and TRBJ2-3; 9 bases align to TRBD2. J gave up 5 bases and V 3 bases, and 6 bases lay outside the gene matches. The CDR3 loop spans 15 amino acids. CDR1 and CDR2 from the germline V gene are KGHSH and LQKENI. As DNA, the CDR3 is TGTGCCAGCTCACCTAGCGGGAGACGGGGAGATACGCAGTATTTT. Translated, it gives CASSPSGRRGDTQYF.

There are a few counts of this clonotype. The V call is TRBV5-1, the J call TRBJ2-7; possibly TRBD1 or TRBD2 for D (5 bases each). The V end was cut by 2 bases, the J end by 7 bases, with 16 bases between. CDR1 is SGHRS and CDR2 is YFSETQ in the germline V gene. The CDR3 totals 14 residues. The CDR3 DNA reads as TGCGCCAGCAGCTTTCAGGGCAAAACGGGGGAGCAGTACTTC. Its translation is CASSFQGKTGEQYF.

This chain uses TRBV5-5 with TRBJ1-2; D is unresolved. Per the germline V gene, CDR1 is SGHKS and CDR2 is YYEKEE (reference sequence). The CDR3 extends over 13 amino acids. V gave up 0 bases and J gave up 8 bases, with 11 bases separating them. The CDR3 DNA reads as TGTGCCAGCAGCTTGGAGACATCGTTAGGCTACACCTTC. This encodes CASSLETSLGYTF.

This clonotype came up many times. The chain has TRBV6-4 and TRBJ1-2; D gene unclear. The CDR3 has 14 residues. CDR1 and CDR2 from the germline V gene are MRHNA and SNTAGT. V was clipped by 6 bases and J by 4 bases, with 15 bases between them. This chain's CDR3 is CASRRASVGYGYTF. The CDR3 DNA reads as TGTGCCAGCAGGCGGGCCTCCGTCGGCTATGGCTACACCTTC.

The chain combines TRBV27 with TRBJ1-1; no clear D gene. V lost 3 bases and J 1 base, leaving 9 bases between the germline ends. The CDR3 runs 14 residues. CDR1 is MNHEY, CDR2 SMNVEV, per germline (reference sequence). CDR3 region: CASSLLAGNTEAFF. CDR3 coding DNA: TGTGCCAGCAGTTTGCTTGCAGGGAACACTGAAGCTTTCTTT.

The sample holds a few counts of this clonotype. The rearrangement links TRBV5-1 to TRBJ2-2; TRBD2 matches 8 bases. Germline-derived CDR1 and CDR2 are SGHRS and YFSETQ. The CDR3 loop spans 15 amino acids. The ends lost 1 base at V and 5 bases at J; junction bases unmatched: 4. This CDR3 reads CASSLMASGTGELFF. Here the CDR3 DNA reads TGCGCCAGCAGCTTGATGGCTAGCGGGACCGGGGAGCTGTTTTTT.

This sequence joins TRBV7-6 and TRBJ2-1, with 15 bases fitting TRBD2. The CDR3 runs to 16 residues. Germline loops: CDR1 SGHVS, CDR2 FNYEAQ. The V gene end was trimmed by 1 base and the J gene end by 7 bases; junction bases not matched to a gene: 2. CDR3 in amino acids: CASSLDGTSGRNEQFF. As DNA, the CDR3 is TGTGCCAGCAGCTTAGACGGGACTAGCGGGAGGAATGAGCAGTTCTTC.

This chain joins TRBV6-1 and TRBJ2-5; TRBD2 agrees at 7 bases. The length of the CDR3 is 16 residues. Germline V gene lookup returns CDR1 MNHNS and CDR2 SASEGT. V lost 1 base, J lost 2 bases, and 7 bases stayed unmatched. The CDR3 bases are TGTGCCAGCAGTGAAGGATTGCGGGAGAGTCAAGAGACCCAGTACTTC. Protein: CASSEGLRESQETQYF.

The rearrangement uses TRBV27 and TRBJ2-7; 7 bases map to TRBD2. This CDR3 has 15 amino acids. V shed 10 bases and J 0 bases; nucleotides not matched to a gene: 12. Germline V gene lookup returns CDR1 MNHEY and CDR2 SMNVEV (reference sequence). The CDR3 reads CATAKAGVTSYEQYF. The DNA of the CDR3 is TGTGCCACAGCAAAGGCGGGAGTAACCTCCTACGAGCAGTACTTC.

This clonotype was seen more than once but under ten times. The rearrangement uses TRBV20-1 and TRBJ2-7; 12 nucleotides align to TRBD1. Germline V lookup: CDR1 DFQATT, CDR2 SNEGSKA (reference sequence). This CDR3 region has 13 residues. The trim removed 4 bases at V and 4 bases at J, leaving 2 bases unmatched. The CDR3 nucleotides read TGCAGTGCTAAGGGACAGGGGGCGTACGAGCAGTACTTC. This gives the protein CSAKGQGAYEQYF.

The V call is TRBV6-1, the J call TRBJ2-7; D is possibly TRBD1 (5 bases). Per the germline V gene, CDR1 is MNHNS and CDR2 is SASEGT. The CDR3 loop spans 14 amino acids. V gave up 0 bases and J gave up 4 bases, with 10 bases separating them. The CDR3 nucleotides are TGTGCCAGCAGTGAAGCTAGGACAACATACGAGCAGTACTTC. It yields the protein CASSEARTTYEQYF.

The rearrangement joins TRBV29-1 to TRBJ2-1; 8 bases fit TRBD2. The CDR3 sequence is 12 residues long. Germline trimming cut 5 bases from V and 8 bases from J; bases unmatched to any gene: 5. Germline V gene data show CDR1 as SQVTM and CDR2 as ANQGSEA. Here the CDR3 reads CSVRGLAHEQFF. CDR3 in DNA: TGCAGCGTTCGAGGACTAGCCCATGAGCAGTTCTTC.

This chain connects TRBV19 to TRBJ1-4; TRBD1 matches 7 bases. The junction had 7 bases not matched to a gene; V was cut back by 7 bases and J by 8 bases. Germline V gene sequence: CDR1 LNHDA, CDR2 SQIVND (reference sequence). The CDR3 spans 13 residues. The chain's CDR3 is CASKEGAGEKLFF. The CDR3 DNA follows: TGTGCCAGTAAGGAGGGGGCGGGAGAAAAACTGTTTTTT.

This clonotype was observed a few times. The chain links TRBV6-1 to TRBJ2-1; possible D gene TRBD2, 5 bases. This CDR3 region has 15 residues. Germline CDR1 and CDR2: MNHNS and SASEGT. V was cut by 6 bases and J by 2 bases, with 14 bases left in between. As DNA, the CDR3 is TGTGCCAGCAGGCCAGCGGTGGTCCCCTACAATGAGCAGTTCTTC. Protein: CASRPAVVPYNEQFF.

A few counts support this clonotype. The chain recombines TRBV5-8 with TRBJ2-2; D may be TRBD2 (6 bases). This CDR3 has 15 residues. The germline CDR1 and CDR2 sequences are SGHTS and YDEGEE. The ends were cut back, 3 bases at V and 6 bases at J, with 15 bases in the middle. CDR3 amino acids: CASSSYRGGPGELFF. CDR3 bases: TGTGCCAGCAGCTCATACAGAGGAGGGCCCGGGGAGCTGTTTTTT.

This clonotype showed up many times. The chain links TRBV5-1 to TRBJ1-1; D remains unclear. Germline V CDR1 and CDR2: SGHRS, YFSETQ. Trimming removed 0 bases from V and 1 base from J, with 4 bases in between. This CDR3 contains 13 residues. As DNA, the CDR3 is TGCGCCAGCAGCTTGGCAGGGAACACTGAAGCTTTCTTT. Protein: CASSLAGNTEAFF.

The chain links TRBV5-1 to TRBJ2-1; 8 bases line up with TRBD2. This CDR3 is 20 amino acids long. Germline-derived CDR1 and CDR2 are SGHRS and YFSETQ. The V and J ends lost 4 bases and 10 bases, in that order; junction bases with no gene match: 28. The CDR3 region has the DNA TGCGCCAGCAGCCCGAAAGGGGCCGCCAGTAGCGGGGTATCCCTCTTCGAGCAGTTCTTC. Translated: CASSPKGAASSGVSLFEQFF.